This T cell receptor beta chain was recorded in a study of T cell repertoires in cytomegalovirus infection. Study-level information: Both a matching HLA type and CMV infection were indicated by public TCR beta signatures.

TCRdb reanalysed the reads using MiXCR and keeps one entry per CDR3 protein. The table shows 75,000 to 95,000 distinct CDR3 sequences, with more than 40% occurring only once. Details on this clonotype: As yet, its antigen is unknown.

This CDR3 is built from 16 residues. Germline V gene data show CDR1 as LNHDA and CDR2 as SQIVND (reference sequence). Trimming left V 6 bases short and J 5 bases short, with 20 bases between. The material sequenced was CD8+ T cells from cultured PBMCs, taken from culture after CMV antigen stimulation. The receptor's source is a human donor in good health (CMV status not recorded). Some clones in this sample may be carry-over from other donors' samples. This rearrangement joins TRBV19 to TRBJ2-1; D gene uncertain. CDR3 protein: CASSLRPNYRDNEQFF. In DNA, the CDR3 is TGTGCCAGTAGCCTCCGACCGAATTACCGCGACAATGAGCAGTTCTTC.